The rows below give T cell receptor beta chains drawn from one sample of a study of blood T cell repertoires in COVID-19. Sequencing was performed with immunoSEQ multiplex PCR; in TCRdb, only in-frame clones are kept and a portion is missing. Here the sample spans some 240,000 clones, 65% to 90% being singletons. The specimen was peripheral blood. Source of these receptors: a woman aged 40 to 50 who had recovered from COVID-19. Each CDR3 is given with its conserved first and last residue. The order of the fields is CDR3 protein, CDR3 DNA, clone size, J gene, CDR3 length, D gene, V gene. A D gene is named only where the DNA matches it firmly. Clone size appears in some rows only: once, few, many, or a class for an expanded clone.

CDR3: CASSLGVSQADEQYF; DNA: TGTGCCAGCAGCTTGGGGGTTTCACAGGCCGACGAGCAGTACTTC; size: NA; J: TRBJ2-7; length: 15; D: NA; V: TRBV5-6
CDR3: CASRAYSGSGNTIYF; DNA: TGTGCCAGCAGAGCCTACAGTGGCTCTGGAAACACCATATATTTT; size: many; J: TRBJ1-3; length: 15; D: NA; V: TRBV6-5
CDR3: CASSHWDSTGELFF; DNA: TGTGCCAGCAGTCATTGGGACAGCACCGGGGAGCTGTTTTTT; size: NA; J: TRBJ2-2; length: 14; D: TRBD1; V: TRBV3-1/TRBV3-2
CDR3: CASSEEGVGAGELFF; DNA: TGCGCCAGCAGTGAGGAGGGGGTGGGTGCCGGGGAGCTGTTTTTT; size: NA; J: TRBJ2-2; length: 15; D: NA; V: TRBV10-1
CDR3: CASSFGTGDSPLHF; DNA: TGTGCCAGCAGCTTCGGGACAGGGGATTCACCCCTCCACTTT; size: NA; J: TRBJ1-6; length: 14; D: TRBD1; V: TRBV7-9
CDR3: CASTGGINYGYTF; DNA: TGTGCCAGCACGGGGGGGATCAACTATGGCTACACCTTC; size: NA; J: TRBJ1-2; length: 13; D: NA; V: TRBV6-5
CDR3: CASSAGMSQPQHF; DNA: TGTGCCAGCAGCGCCGGGATGAGTCAGCCCCAGCATTTT; size: NA; J: TRBJ1-5; length: 13; D: NA; V: TRBV9
CDR3: CASSLGQGQGYTF; DNA: TGTGCCAGCAGCTTGGGACAGGGGCAAGGCTACACCTTC; size: NA; J: TRBJ1-2; length: 13; D: TRBD1; V: TRBV11-3
CDR3: CASSLNRLDTQYF; DNA: TGTGCCAGCAGCTTAAATAGACTTGATACGCAGTATTTT; size: NA; J: TRBJ2-3; length: 13; D: NA; V: TRBV7-3
CDR3: CSVALDSSYNEQFF; DNA: TGCAGCGTTGCTCTGGACAGTTCTTACAATGAGCAGTTCTTC; size: NA; J: TRBJ2-1; length: 14; D: NA; V: TRBV29-1
CDR3: CASSLYSGNTEAFF; DNA: TGCGCCAGCAGCTTGTATTCAGGAAACACTGAAGCTTTCTTT; size: NA; J: TRBJ1-1; length: 14; D: NA; V: TRBV5-1
CDR3: CASSLGPPGANVLTF; DNA: TGTGCCAGCAGCTTGGGTCCTCCTGGGGCCAACGTCCTGACTTTC; size: NA; J: TRBJ2-6; length: 15; D: NA; V: TRBV5-4
CDR3: CAGTGEKLFF; DNA: TGTGCCGGAACAGGGGAAAAACTGTTTTTT; size: once; J: TRBJ1-4; length: 10; D: NA; V: TRBV30
CDR3: CASSLTGTGRYEQYF; DNA: TGTGCCAGCAGTCTCACCGGGACAGGGAGGTACGAGCAGTACTTC; size: NA; J: TRBJ2-7; length: 15; D: TRBD1; V: TRBV28
CDR3: CASSLDVGGTSTDTQYF; DNA: TGTGCCAGCAGCTTAGATGTCGGGGGGACTAGCACAGATACGCAGTATTTT; size: NA; J: TRBJ2-3; length: 17; D: TRBD2; V: TRBV7-2
CDR3: CASNWGGVTDTQYF; DNA: TGCGCCAGCAACTGGGGCGGGGTCACAGATACGCAGTATTTT; size: NA; J: TRBJ2-3; length: 14; D: NA; V: TRBV5-1
CDR3: CASSIASGGYNEQFF; DNA: TGTGCCAGTAGTATAGCTAGCGGGGGTTACAATGAGCAGTTCTTC; size: NA; J: TRBJ2-1; length: 15; D: TRBD2; V: TRBV19
CDR3: CASRSTGYNEQFF; DNA: TGTGCCAGCAGGTCAACAGGATACAATGAGCAGTTCTTC; size: NA; J: TRBJ2-1; length: 13; D: NA; V: TRBV12-3/TRBV12-4
CDR3: CASSLNQYNSPLHF; DNA: TGTGCCAGCAGCTTAAACCAGTATAATTCACCCCTCCACTTT; size: few; J: TRBJ1-6; length: 14; D: NA; V: TRBV7-8
CDR3: CASSYFIGAYEQYF; DNA: TGTGCCAGCAGTTACTTTATCGGGGCCTACGAGCAGTACTTC; size: NA; J: TRBJ2-7; length: 14; D: NA; V: TRBV28
CDR3: CASSLDLGQGLTFHF; DNA: TGTGCCAGCAGCTTGGATTTAGGACAGGGTCTTACCTTCCACTTT; size: NA; J: TRBJ1-6; length: 15; D: TRBD1; V: TRBV5-6
CDR3: CASSITRDSYGYTF; DNA: TGTGCCAGTAGTATCACTAGGGACAGCTATGGCTACACCTTC; size: NA; J: TRBJ1-2; length: 14; D: TRBD1; V: TRBV19